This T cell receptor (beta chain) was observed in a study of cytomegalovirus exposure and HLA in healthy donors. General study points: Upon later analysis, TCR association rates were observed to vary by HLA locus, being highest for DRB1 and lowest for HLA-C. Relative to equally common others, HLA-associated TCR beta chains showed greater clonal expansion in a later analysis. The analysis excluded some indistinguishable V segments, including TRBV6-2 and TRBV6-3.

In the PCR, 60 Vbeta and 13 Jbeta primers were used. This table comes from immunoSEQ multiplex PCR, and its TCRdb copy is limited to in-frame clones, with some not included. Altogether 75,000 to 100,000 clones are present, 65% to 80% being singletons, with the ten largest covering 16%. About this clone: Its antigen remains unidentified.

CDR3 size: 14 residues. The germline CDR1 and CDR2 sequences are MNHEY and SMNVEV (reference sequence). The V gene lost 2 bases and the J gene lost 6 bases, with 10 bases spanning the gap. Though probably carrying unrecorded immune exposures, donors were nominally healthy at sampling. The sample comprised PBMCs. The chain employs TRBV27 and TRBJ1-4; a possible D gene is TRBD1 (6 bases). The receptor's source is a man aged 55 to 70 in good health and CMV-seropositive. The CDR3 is CASSLATGYEKLFF. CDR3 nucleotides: TGTGCCAGCAGTTTAGCGACAGGTTATGAAAAACTGTTTTTT. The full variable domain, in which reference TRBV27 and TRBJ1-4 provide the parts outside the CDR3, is EAQVTQNPRYLITVTGKKLTVTCSQNMNHEYMSWYRQDPGLGLRQIYYSMNVEVTDKGDVPEGYKVSRKEKRNFPLILESPSPNQTSLYFCASSLATGYEKLFFGSGTQLSVL.